This TCR beta chain was identified during a study of blood T cell repertoires in COVID-19. Per the original data handling: Counts of nucleated cells, estimated from reference gene primer amplification, were obtained. Some clones are missing from TCRdb's copy, which holds only in-frame ones; the method was immunoSEQ multiplex PCR. Clonal size and the V and J genes are those of that table, whereas D and trimming came from the DNA. In the table there are 140,000 or so clones, roughly 80% of which are singletons. Sample: PBMCs or T cells enriched from blood (not recorded which). This clonotype was obtained from a man aged 45 to 65 who had recovered from COVID-19.

The CDR3 here is CASSESGSDQPQHF. The DNA for the CDR3 is TGTGCCAGCAGTGAATCGGGAAGTGATCAGCCCCAGCATTTT. This chain uses TRBV6-1 with TRBJ1-5, with D unclear. V shed 2 bases and J shed 5 bases, with 10 bases lying between them. The CDR3 is 14 residues long. The germline V gene encodes CDR1 MNHNS and CDR2 SASEGT.